This TCR beta chain was captured in a study of beta chain features in type 1 diabetes. Study in general: No age, gender or cell yield differences were seen between patients and healthy donors. There were some 110 million sorted cells examined across all samples.

Per donor, one heparinised blood draw averaged about 100 mL. All of the isolated RNA was reverse transcribed, so expressed TCRB transcripts were sequenced. It was found that naive, central memory and regulatory T cell samples averaged around 3.8 million reads. TCRdb's table, derived via immunoSEQ multiplex PCR, lists solely in-frame clones and lacks some. The repertoire consists of 200,000 to 250,000 clones, with around 65% occurring once and the leading ten covering roughly 0.048%. The germline gives CDR1 SGHVS, CDR2 FNYEAQ. The germline V and J ends were trimmed by 0 bases and 0 bases, with 11 bases remaining between them. This CDR3 region has 16 residues.

V gene TRBV7-6 combines with J gene TRBJ2-5, with D perhaps matching TRBD1 (5 bases). The sequencing sample was made of naive CD4+ T cells from blood. The TCR comes from a young man in good health. The CDR3 DNA follows: TGTGCCAGCAGCTTAGCCTTGCGACAGAACCAAGAGACCCAGTACTTC. It translates to CASSLALRQNQETQYF.